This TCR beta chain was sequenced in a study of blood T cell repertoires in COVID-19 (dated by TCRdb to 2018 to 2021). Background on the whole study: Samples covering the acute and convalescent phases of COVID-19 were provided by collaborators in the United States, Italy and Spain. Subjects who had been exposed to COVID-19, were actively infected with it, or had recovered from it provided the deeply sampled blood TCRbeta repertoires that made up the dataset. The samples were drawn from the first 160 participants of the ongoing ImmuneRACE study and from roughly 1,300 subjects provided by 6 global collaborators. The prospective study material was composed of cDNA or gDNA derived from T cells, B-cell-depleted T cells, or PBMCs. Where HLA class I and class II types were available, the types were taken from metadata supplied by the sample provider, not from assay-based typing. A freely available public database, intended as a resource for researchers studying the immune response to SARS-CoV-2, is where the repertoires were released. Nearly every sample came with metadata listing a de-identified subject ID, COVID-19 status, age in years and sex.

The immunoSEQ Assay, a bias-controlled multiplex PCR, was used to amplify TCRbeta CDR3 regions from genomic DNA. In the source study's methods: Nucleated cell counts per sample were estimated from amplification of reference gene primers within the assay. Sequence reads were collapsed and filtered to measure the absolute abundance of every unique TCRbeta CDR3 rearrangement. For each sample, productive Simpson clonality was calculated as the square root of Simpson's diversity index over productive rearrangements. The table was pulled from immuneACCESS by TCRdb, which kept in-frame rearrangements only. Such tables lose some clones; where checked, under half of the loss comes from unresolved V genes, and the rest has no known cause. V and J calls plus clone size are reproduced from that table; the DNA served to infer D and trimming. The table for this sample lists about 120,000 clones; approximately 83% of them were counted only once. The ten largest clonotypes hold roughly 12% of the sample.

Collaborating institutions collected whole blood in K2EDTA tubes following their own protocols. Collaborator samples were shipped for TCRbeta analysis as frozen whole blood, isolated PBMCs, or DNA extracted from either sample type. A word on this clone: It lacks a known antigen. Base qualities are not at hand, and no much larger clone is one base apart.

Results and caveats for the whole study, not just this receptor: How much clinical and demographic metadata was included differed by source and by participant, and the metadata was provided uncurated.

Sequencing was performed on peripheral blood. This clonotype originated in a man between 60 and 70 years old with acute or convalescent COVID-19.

The bases are TGCAGTGCTAGTCCCCCCACCAGGGTCTCCTACAATGAGCAGTTCTTC. Translated, this is CSASPPTRVSYNEQFF. The chain is made from TRBV20-1 and TRBJ2-1; a weak D assignment points to TRBD1 (5 bases agree). Trimming removed 3 bases from V and 0 bases from J, leaving 15 bases between the germline ends. There are 16 amino acids in the CDR3, from cysteine to phenylalanine inclusive. Only the CDR3 DNA is retained, 48 bases long and in frame from the first base. Via the germline V gene (reference sequence), CDR1 is DFQATT and CDR2 SNEGSKA.